These 17 T cell receptor beta chains came from one sample sequenced in a study of PD-L1 blockade in urothelial cancer. Time point indicated: peripheral blood 6 weeks after treatment start. Data came from immunoSEQ multiplex PCR; TCRdb stores just in-frame clones and leaves some out. Of around 45,000 clones in the sample, around 82% were seen once. Specimen: PBMCs, collected around atezolizumab (anti-PD-L1) treatment. The receptors were gathered from a man in his sixties with urothelial cancer.

This chain connects TRBV4-1 to TRBJ1-1; a weak D match, TRBD1 (5 bases). The CDR3 has 14 residues. Trimming cost V 0 bases and J 8 bases, with 13 bases left between them. The germline V gene encodes CDR1 MGHRA and CDR2 YSYEKL. The CDR3: CASSQEGAQAEAFF. CDR3 DNA sequence: TGCGCCAGCAGCCAAGAAGGGGCACAGGCCGAAGCTTTCTTT.

The V gene is TRBV10-3, the J gene TRBJ1-4; 10 bases map to TRBD1. The V segment lost 4 bases and the J segment 8 bases; nucleotides outside the gene matches: 4. Germline V CDR1 and CDR2: ENHRY, SYGVKD. The CDR3 runs 14 residues. The CDR3 sequence: CAISGDRGEEKLFF. The CDR3 nucleotides read TGTGCCATCAGTGGGGACAGGGGAGAGGAAAAACTGTTTTTT.

J is TRBJ2-7 and V is TRBV28, with TRBD1 matching 12 bases. The CDR3 has 19 residues. Germline V gives CDR1 MDHEN, CDR2 SYDVKM. Losses at the gene ends were 7 bases for V and 1 base for J; bases not matched to a gene: 17. CDR3 sequence: CASISTPGQGAPQSYEQYF. The CDR3 DNA reads as TGTGCCAGCATCTCTACACCGGGACAGGGGGCGCCTCAGTCCTACGAGCAGTACTTC.

The chain combines TRBV19 with TRBJ1-4; D is possibly TRBD1 (6 bases). Germline CDR1 is LNHDA and CDR2 is SQIVND (reference sequence). Trimming removed 5 bases from V and 8 bases from J, with 18 bases in between. The CDR3 totals 15 residues. CDR3 bases: TGTGCCAGTAGTGAGCATGACGGGGGGCGAGAAAAACTGTTTTTT. It translates to CASSEHDGGREKLFF.

The chain has TRBV6-1 and TRBJ1-2, with 7 bases aligning to TRBD1. The CDR3 covers 13 residues. Germline CDR1 is MNHNS and CDR2 is SASEGT. With V trimmed by 5 bases and J by 8 bases, 8 bases remained unmatched. The DNA of the CDR3 is TGTGCCAGCAGTCCGTTGACAGGGCACGGCTACACCTTC. Residues: CASSPLTGHGYTF.

The chain is built from TRBV19 and TRBJ1-5, with D possibly being TRBD1 (6 bases). Trimming pared 1 base from V and 7 bases from J, leaving 17 bases between. CDR3 length: 16 amino acids. Germline V CDR1 and CDR2: LNHDA, SQIVND (reference sequence). The CDR3 DNA sequence: TGTGCCAGTAGTATAGGGATCGGGACACTGGGGCAGCCCCAGCATTTT. Translating it yields CASSIGIGTLGQPQHF.

The chain uses TRBV5-5 and TRBJ2-2; TRBD2 agrees at 7 bases. V gave up 5 bases and J gave up 5 bases; unmatched junction bases: 6. The CDR3 sequence is 14 residues long. CDR1 is SGHKS and CDR2 is YYEKEE in the germline V gene (reference sequence). CDR3 residues: CASSKLARTGELFF. As DNA, the CDR3 is TGTGCCAGCAGTAAACTAGCGAGGACCGGGGAGCTGTTTTTT.

The chain employs TRBV11-2 and TRBJ2-6; D is possibly TRBD1 (5 bases). V lost 5 bases and J 3 bases, leaving 17 bases between the germline ends. The CDR3 loop spans 17 amino acids. The germline V gene encodes CDR1 SGHAT and CDR2 FQNNGV. In DNA, the CDR3 is TGTGCCAGCAGCCCTCTTGGCAGGGAAGATGGGGCCAACGTCCTGACTTTC. As protein: CASSPLGREDGANVLTF.

This chain connects TRBV25-1 to TRBJ1-5; D not resolved. Germline assignment: CDR1 MGHDK and CDR2 SYGVNS. The ends were cut back, 6 bases at V and 0 bases at J, with 9 bases in the middle. The CDR3 is 14 residues long. The CDR3 sequence is CASRGGSSNQPQHF. In nucleotides, the CDR3 is TGTGCCAGCAGAGGAGGGAGTAGCAATCAGCCCCAGCATTTT.

The chain uses TRBV28 and TRBJ2-7, with D possibly being TRBD2 (5 bases). In germline, CDR1 is MDHEN, CDR2 SYDVKM. Trimming stripped 3 bases from V and 5 bases from J, with 14 bases between. CDR3 length: 14 amino acids. The DNA for the CDR3 is TGTGCCAGCAGTTTCCCGGACTTGGGCAACGAGCAGTACTTC. This sequence encodes CASSFPDLGNEQYF.

The J gene is TRBJ1-2, the V gene TRBV27; TRBD1 matches 8 bases. The junction had 10 bases not matched to a gene; V was cut back by 7 bases and J by 6 bases. Germline V gives CDR1 MNHEY, CDR2 SMNVEV (reference sequence). The CDR3 sequence is 14 residues long. The CDR3 DNA reads as TGTGCCAGCACAAATCAGGGGGCTACTCATGGCTACACCTTC. The encoded protein is CASTNQGATHGYTF.

This clone was detected a few times. The chain has TRBV6-4 and TRBJ1-1, with 7 bases that match TRBD1. Unmatched junction bases numbered 10, after V lost 9 bases and J lost 9 bases. Per the germline V gene, CDR1 is MRHNA and CDR2 is SNTAGT. The CDR3 covers 12 residues. The CDR3: CARKGAGKKAFF. CDR3 nucleotide sequence: TGTGCCAGAAAGGGGGCAGGGAAGAAAGCTTTCTTT.

This rearrangement joins TRBV19 to TRBJ2-1, with 12 bases that match TRBD2. The CDR3 is made up of 14 amino acids. Germline-derived CDR1 and CDR2 are LNHDA and SQIVND (reference sequence). V was pared by 9 bases and J by 5 bases, with 5 bases of the junction left unmatched. CDR3 nucleotide sequence: TGTGCCAGCACTCGGACTAGCGGGGACAATGAGCAGTTCTTC. Translating it yields CASTRTSGDNEQFF.

The sample holds one count of this clone. The rearrangement joins TRBV6-6 to TRBJ2-3; 11 nucleotides align to TRBD2. Per the germline V gene, CDR1 is MNHNY and CDR2 is SVGAGI (reference sequence). The CDR3 has 14 amino acids. V trimming: 6 bases; J trimming: 5 bases; junction bases outside the gene matches: 4. The CDR3 here is CASRDSGGVDTQYF. The CDR3, as DNA: TGTGCCAGCAGAGATAGCGGGGGGGTAGATACGCAGTATTTT.

This chain joins TRBV23-1 and TRBJ2-2, with D tentatively TRBD1 (5 bases). TRBV23-1 is recorded as an ORF, its role being uncertain. The CDR3 sequence is 18 residues long. V lost 2 bases and J lost 7, with 23 bases in between. This CDR3 is CASSQPRRQGVHVGELFF. In nucleotides, the CDR3 is TGCGCCAGCAGTCAACCCCGACGGCAGGGTGTCCACGTCGGGGAGCTGTTTTTT.

The chain recombines TRBV2 with TRBJ2-3, with D possibly matching TRBD2 (6 bases). CDR3 length: 14 amino acids. Per germline, CDR1 SNHLY and CDR2 FYNNEI. Trimming cost V 7 bases and J 1 base, with 12 bases left between them. The CDR3 sequence: CASKVGGRTDTQYF. CDR3 nucleotide sequence: TGTGCCAGCAAGGTGGGGGGACGCACAGATACGCAGTATTTT.

J is TRBJ2-5 and V is TRBV4-1; D is perhaps TRBD1 (6 bases). The CDR3 extends over 16 amino acids. In germline, CDR1 is MGHRA, CDR2 YSYEKL. V was pared by 0 bases and J by 5 bases, with 16 bases between. CDR3 nucleotide sequence: TGCGCCAGCAGCCAAGAGCCCCTAGGTCAGGGGGAGACCCAGTACTTC. Protein: CASSQEPLGQGETQYF.